This TCR beta chain was profiled in a study of blood T cell repertoires in COVID-19. TCRdb's table, derived via immunoSEQ multiplex PCR, lists solely in-frame clones and lacks some. The sample consists of 150,000 to 200,000 clones, 82% of them appearing once. Germline CDR1 MDHEN, CDR2 SYDVKM. Trimming left V 6 bases short and J 0 bases short, with 6 bases between. The CDR3 runs 14 residues. The chain links TRBV28 to TRBJ2-6; D uncertain. Sequencing was carried out using peripheral blood. The clonotype originates from a woman in her sixties or seventies with acute or convalescent COVID-19. The CDR3 loop reads CASRLSSGANVLTF. In nucleotides, the CDR3 is TGTGCCAGCAGGCTTAGCTCTGGGGCCAACGTCCTGACTTTC.